These 24 T cell receptor beta chains originate from one sample sequenced in a study of T-cell reconstitution after alpha-beta-depleted transplantation in children. Library preparation (for TCRbeta) was performed with unique molecular identifiers. TCRdb reprocessed the PCR reads via MiXCR and lists one record per CDR3 protein. The data contain about 980,000 distinct CDR3 sequences, around 30% of them seen just once; the ten biggest clones take up around 30%. The sample was PBMCs, mostly from graft donor cells, taken 360 days after TCRalphabeta/CD19-depleted stem cell transplant. These TCRs come from a boy in the first two years of life who had a stem cell transplant for SCID, so the T cells may come from the graft donor.

The J gene is TRBJ1-2, the V gene TRBV20-1, with a possible D match to TRBD1 (5 bases). The CDR3 spans 14 residues. The germline V gene has CDR1 DFQATT and CDR2 SNEGSKA (reference sequence). V was shortened by 6 bases and J by 0 bases, with 14 bases between the two germline ends. CDR3 sequence (DNA): TGCAGTGCCAGGGTGACGACTACTAACTATGGCTACACCTTC. It translates to CSARVTTTNYGYTF.

This clonotype has just a few counts. The rearrangement uses TRBV19 and TRBJ2-1; 14 nucleotides align to TRBD2. Trimming took 4 bases from V and 6 from J; bases not matched to a gene: 2. This CDR3 spans 15 amino acids. Germline V gene sequence: CDR1 LNHDA, CDR2 SQIVND (reference sequence). The chain's CDR3 is CASSTGTSGGNEQFF. CDR3 DNA sequence: TGTGCCAGTAGTACTGGGACTAGCGGGGGCAATGAGCAGTTCTTC.

This chain connects TRBV20-1 to TRBJ2-1; D not certain. Trimming stripped 6 bases from V and 4 bases from J, with 13 bases between. The germline V gene encodes CDR1 DFQATT and CDR2 SNEGSKA (reference sequence). This CDR3 has 13 residues. CDR3 in DNA: TGCAGTGCCCCGGTAGACAAATACAATGAGCAGTTCTTC. Translating it yields CSAPVDKYNEQFF.

This clonotype was counted only a few times. The gene calls are TRBV19 and TRBJ2-1; 8 nucleotides agree with TRBD2. The CDR3 sequence is 15 residues long. The germline V gene has CDR1 LNHDA and CDR2 SQIVND (reference sequence). V gave up 1 base and J gave up 3 bases; unmatched junction bases: 2. CDR3 DNA sequence: TGTGCCAGTAGTATAGCGGGGGGGATCTACAATGAGCAGTTCTTC. Translated, it gives CASSIAGGIYNEQFF.

The chain uses TRBV28 and TRBJ1-6, with a weak D call TRBD1 (5 bases). From germline, CDR1 is MDHEN and CDR2 SYDVKM. The V gene lost 6 bases and the J gene lost 14 bases, with 20 bases spanning the gap. The CDR3 loop spans 14 amino acids. CDR3 amino acids: CASRTGTLLMALHF. The CDR3 DNA reads as TGTGCCAGCAGGACGGGGACCCTTTTGATGGCCCTCCACTTT. Using reference TRBV28 and TRBJ1-6 for the parts outside the CDR3, the full variable domain is DVKVTQSSRYLVKRTGEKVFLECVQDMDHENMFWYRQDPGLGLRLIYFSYDVKMKEKGDIPEGYSVSREKKERFSLILESASTNQTSMYLCASRTGTLLMALHFGNGTRLTVT.

This clonotype was counted only a few times. This chain connects TRBV29-1 to TRBJ1-2, with unresolved D. The CDR3 extends over 13 amino acids. V lost 0 bases and J lost 13, with 18 bases in between. Germline-derived CDR1 and CDR2 are SQVTM and ANQGSEA. CDR3 bases: TGCAGCGTTGAAGAAGGTCACAGTGATTGGAGCACCTTC. Residues: CSVEEGHSDWSTF. The full variable domain, its missing parts supplied by reference TRBV29-1 and TRBJ1-2, is SAVISQKPSRDICQRGTSLTIQCQVDSQVTMMFWYRQQPGQSLTLIATANQGSEATYESGFVIDKFPISRPNLTFSTLTVSNMSPEDSSIYLCSVEEGHSDWSTFGSGTRLTVV.

This clonotype was detected ten times or more. The gene calls are TRBV12-3 or TRBV12-4 and TRBJ2-2; maybe TRBD2 (6 bases). Trimming stripped 4 bases from V and 5 bases from J, with 11 bases between. This CDR3 contains 14 residues. CDR3 amino acids: CASSSWGLTGELFF. CDR3 DNA sequence: TGTGCCAGCAGTTCTTGGGGACTTACCGGGGAGCTGTTTTTT.

This clonotype was counted a few times. The rearrangement uses TRBV27 and TRBJ2-1, with D perhaps TRBD1 or TRBD2 (6 bases each). V gave up 3 bases and J gave up 7 bases, with 13 bases separating them. Germline assignment: CDR1 MNHEY and CDR2 SMNVEV (reference sequence). The CDR3 consists of 14 residues. This CDR3 reads CASSFWGAGNEQFF. The CDR3 DNA reads TGTGCCAGCAGTTTTTGGGGGGCCGGGAATGAGCAGTTCTTC.

The chain links TRBV18 to TRBJ1-2; D call uncertain. Per germline, CDR1 KGHSH and CDR2 LQKENI. The CDR3 loop spans 15 amino acids. The V end lost 2 bases, the J end lost 7 bases, and 17 bases lay between the germline ends. The CDR3 bases are TGTGCCAGCTCACCAGAGTCGAGTACCGCGTTTGGCTACACCTTC. This gives the protein CASSPESSTAFGYTF.

This clonotype turned up a few times. The rearrangement links TRBV5-5 to TRBJ1-1; no clear D. V was trimmed by 0 bases and J by 4 bases, leaving 10 bases between them. The CDR3 is 14 amino acids. Germline assignment: CDR1 SGHKS and CDR2 YYEKEE (reference sequence). The CDR3 DNA reads TGTGCCAGCAGCTTGGGTACCGGCCCCACTGAAGCTTTCTTT. Translated: CASSLGTGPTEAFF.

Only a few counts were recorded for this clonotype. The genes are TRBV5-5 and TRBJ1-1; D not resolved. The V gene's germline CDR1 is SGHKS and CDR2 YYEKEE (reference sequence). The V end was cut by 1 base, the J end by 5 bases, with 18 bases between. This CDR3 is 16 amino acids long. The CDR3 loop is CASSLLGPKSGTEAFF. As DNA, the CDR3 is TGTGCCAGCAGCTTGCTAGGTCCAAAATCGGGGACTGAAGCTTTCTTT.

Only a few counts were recorded for this clonotype. The CDR3: CSSRGAFSYNEQFF. CDR3 coding DNA: TGCAGTTCCCGGGGGGCTTTTTCCTACAATGAGCAGTTCTTC. This chain joins TRBV20-1 and TRBJ2-1; the D gene is possibly TRBD2 (7 bases). With 8 bases removed from V and 1 base from J, the gap between germline ends came to 15 bases. Germline assignment: CDR1 DFQATT and CDR2 SNEGSKA (reference sequence). The CDR3 runs 14 residues.

This clonotype turned up a few times. V is TRBV20-1 and J is TRBJ2-7, with D unclear. The CDR3 length is 16 residues. Germline-derived CDR1 and CDR2 are DFQATT and SNEGSKA (reference sequence). V lost 2 bases, J lost 2 bases, and 19 bases lay in between. CDR3 amino acids: CSARLLRGRLPYEQYF. CDR3 coding DNA: TGCAGTGCTAGACTCCTAAGAGGCAGGCTCCCCTACGAGCAGTACTTC.

This clonotype was seen more than once but under ten times. The junction does not match germline at one end; this may be a read error. The rearrangement uses TRBV28 and TRBJ2-7; 11 positions agree with TRBD1. The CDR3 extends over 12 amino acids. Germline V gene lookup returns CDR1 MDHEN and CDR2 SYDVKM. CDR3 amino acids: CASSWDRGDICF. The CDR3 DNA reads as TGTGCCAGCAGCTGGGACAGGGGGGACATTTGCTTC.

This clonotype was counted between two and nine times. This chain connects TRBV27 to TRBJ2-1, with 9 bases fitting TRBD1. Unmatched junction bases numbered 9, after V lost 3 bases and J lost 0 bases. This CDR3 region has 18 residues. Per the germline V gene, CDR1 is MNHEY and CDR2 is SMNVEV (reference sequence). In nucleotides, the CDR3 is TGTGCCAGCAGTTTGGGACAGGGATGGGACCCCTCCTACAATGAGCAGTTCTTC. It codes for CASSLGQGWDPSYNEQFF.

The chain employs TRBV15 and TRBJ2-1; TRBD2 matches 11 bases. Trimming removed 0 bases from V and 8 bases from J; junction bases left unmatched: 6. The germline V gene encodes CDR1 LNHNV and CDR2 YYDKDF (reference sequence). The CDR3 runs 16 residues. This CDR3 is CATSREASGGKYEQFF. CDR3 sequence (DNA): TGTGCCACCAGCAGAGAAGCTAGCGGGGGGAAATATGAGCAGTTCTTC.

This chain joins TRBV28 and TRBJ2-3, with 11 bases aligning to TRBD2. The CDR3 has 15 residues. Unmatched junction bases numbered 6, after V lost 4 bases and J lost 6 bases. Germline V lookup: CDR1 MDHEN, CDR2 SYDVKM. The CDR3 region has the DNA TGTGCCAGCAGTTCCATAGCGGGGGGGCGGGATACGCAGTATTTT. It is translated as CASSSIAGGRDTQYF.

The V gene is TRBV28, the J gene TRBJ2-3; D not certain. V lost 10 bases and J lost 3, with 14 bases in between. The CDR3 loop spans 13 amino acids. Germline CDR1 reads MDHEN; CDR2 reads SYDVKM. CDR3 in DNA: TGTGCCACCGCACCTCCCAGGACAGATACGCAGTATTTT. Protein sequence: CATAPPRTDTQYF. The whole variable domain, filled in from reference TRBV28 and TRBJ2-3, reads DVKVTQSSRYLVKRTGEKVFLECVQDMDHENMFWYRQDPGLGLRLIYFSYDVKMKEKGDIPEGYSVSREKKERFSLILESASTNQTSMYLCATAPPRTDTQYFGPGTRLTVL.

The chain uses TRBV29-1 and TRBJ2-1; D uncertain. There are 12 residues in the CDR3. The germline V and J ends were trimmed by 8 bases and 1 base, with 9 bases remaining between them. CDR1 is SQVTM and CDR2 is ANQGSEA in the germline V gene. CDR3 in DNA: TGCAGCCACTCAGGTTCCTACAATGAGCAGTTCTTC. This sequence encodes CSHSGSYNEQFF.

This clonotype was counted only a few times. This chain links TRBV24-1 with TRBJ2-1; D gene uncertain. Germline CDR1 is KGHDR and CDR2 is SFDVKD. CDR3 size: 13 residues. Trimming took 1 base from V and 4 from J, leaving 4 bases between them. CDR3 residues: CATSDFWYNEQFF. As DNA, the CDR3 is TGTGCCACCAGTGATTTCTGGTACAATGAGCAGTTCTTC.

Only a few counts were recorded for this clonotype. V is TRBV10-3 and J is TRBJ2-4, with D maybe TRBD2 (6 bases). This CDR3 is 15 amino acids long. The ends were cut back, 2 bases at V and 1 base at J, with 9 bases in the middle. Germline V gives CDR1 ENHRY, CDR2 SYGVKD. The CDR3 region is CAISEDGGAKNIQYF. DNA of the CDR3: TGTGCCATCAGTGAGGACGGGGGTGCCAAAAACATTCAGTACTTC.

This clonotype was counted a single time. The rearrangement uses TRBV3-1 and TRBJ2-4, with D perhaps given as TRBD1 or TRBD2 (5 bases each). The V and J ends lost 4 bases and 0 bases respectively, with 13 bases between them. The CDR3 covers 16 residues. From germline, CDR1 is LGHDT and CDR2 YNNKEL (reference sequence). The CDR3 here is CASSPARDVAKNIQYF. CDR3 DNA sequence: TGTGCCAGCAGCCCGGCTCGGGACGTAGCCAAAAACATTCAGTACTTC.

The chain links TRBV18 to TRBJ1-1; D possibly corresponds to TRBD1 (5 bases). Germline V gives CDR1 KGHSH, CDR2 LQKENI. V lost 3 bases and J lost 1, with 9 bases in between. This CDR3 spans 14 amino acids. The CDR3 sequence is CASSPTTANTEAFF. Here the CDR3 DNA reads TGTGCCAGCTCACCGACGACAGCGAACACTGAAGCTTTCTTT. The whole variable domain, filled in from reference TRBV18 and TRBJ1-1, reads NAGVMQNPRHLVRRRGQEARLRCSPMKGHSHVYWYRQLPEEGLKFMVYLQKENIIDESGMPKERFSAEFPKEGPSILRIQQVVRGDSAAYFCASSPTTANTEAFFGQGTRLTVV.

V usage is TRBV11-2 and J usage is TRBJ2-5; D is uncertain. CDR1 SGHAT and CDR2 FQNNGV come from the germline V gene. This CDR3 has 15 residues. V shed 4 bases and J shed 1 base, with 13 bases lying between them. The CDR3 DNA reads as TGTGCCAGCAGCTCGTGGGGTAAATTCCAAGAGACCCAGTACTTC. It codes for CASSSWGKFQETQYF.